This TCR beta chain was sequenced in a study of T cell responses to AZD1222 COVID-19 vaccine. Across the whole study: Some second doses came at about 4 weeks and others at about 12 weeks; these were pooled. Whole-study results and caveats: Nearly half of unique spike-specific TCRs reportedly avoided B.1.351 and B.1.1.7 mutated regions.

On this clone itself: Its antigen is unidentified.

CDR3 length: 14 amino acids. Germline CDR1 reads SGDLS; CDR2 reads YYNGEE. V gave up 3 bases and J gave up 4 bases, with 12 bases separating them. Clones were read by immunoSEQ multiplex PCR, and TCRdb kept only the in-frame ones, dropping some. The sample yields around 52,000 clones, more than 75% seen once. This sequence joins TRBV9 and TRBJ2-3; TRBD2 might be the D (5 bases). The sequenced sample was peripheral blood, obtained on day 0 of AZD1222 vaccination. The source of this sequence is an adult in good health. CDR3 protein: CASSDEGKADTQYF. DNA of the CDR3: TGTGCCAGCAGCGACGAGGGAAAGGCAGATACGCAGTATTTT.